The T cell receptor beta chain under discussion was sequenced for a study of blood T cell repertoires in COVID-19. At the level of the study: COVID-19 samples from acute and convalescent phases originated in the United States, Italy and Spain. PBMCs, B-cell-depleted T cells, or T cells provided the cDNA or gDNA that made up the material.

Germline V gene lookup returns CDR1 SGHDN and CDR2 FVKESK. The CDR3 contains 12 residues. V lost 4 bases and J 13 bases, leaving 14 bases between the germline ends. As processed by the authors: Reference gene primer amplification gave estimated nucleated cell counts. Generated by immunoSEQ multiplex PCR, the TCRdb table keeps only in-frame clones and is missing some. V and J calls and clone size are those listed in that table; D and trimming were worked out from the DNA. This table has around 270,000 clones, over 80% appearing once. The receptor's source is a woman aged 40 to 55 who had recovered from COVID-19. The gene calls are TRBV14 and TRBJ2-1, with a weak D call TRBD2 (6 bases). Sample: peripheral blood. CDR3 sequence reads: CASSLRRGKQFF. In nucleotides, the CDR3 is TGTGCCAGCAGCCTCCGCCGGGGGAAACAGTTCTTC.